This T cell receptor (beta chain) was observed in a study of cytomegalovirus exposure and HLA in healthy donors. About the research overall: Within an early data release were tens of millions of unique TCRs drawn from HLA-typed donors. Study-wide points: The sole available immune exposure information was CMV serostatus. Another analysis was done later, and it associated 15,000 or so TCR beta sequences with HLA alleles at 0.05 false discovery rate. Confirmation in vitro established that a few CMV-associated chains were specific for CMV antigens.

CDR3 length: 15 amino acids. Germline loops: CDR1 SGHRS, CDR2 YFSETQ. Trimming took 1 base from V and 8 from J; bases not matched to a gene: 9. The PCR had 60 Vbeta and 13 Jbeta primers. Libraries were prepared by immunoSEQ multiplex PCR; TCRdb keeps only in-frame clonotypes and omits some of them. The sample records approximately 190,000 clones, approximately 85% being singletons. This clone was recorded only once. Its cognate antigen is unknown. The sequenced sample consisted of PBMCs. The TCR comes from a woman aged 45-59 years in good health and CMV-seropositive. The chain carries TRBV5-1 and TRBJ1-2; TRBD1 matches 9 bases. CDR3 residues: CASSLRTGELIGYTF. For the CDR3, the DNA is TGCGCCAGCAGCTTGCGGACAGGGGAGTTGATCGGCTACACCTTC.